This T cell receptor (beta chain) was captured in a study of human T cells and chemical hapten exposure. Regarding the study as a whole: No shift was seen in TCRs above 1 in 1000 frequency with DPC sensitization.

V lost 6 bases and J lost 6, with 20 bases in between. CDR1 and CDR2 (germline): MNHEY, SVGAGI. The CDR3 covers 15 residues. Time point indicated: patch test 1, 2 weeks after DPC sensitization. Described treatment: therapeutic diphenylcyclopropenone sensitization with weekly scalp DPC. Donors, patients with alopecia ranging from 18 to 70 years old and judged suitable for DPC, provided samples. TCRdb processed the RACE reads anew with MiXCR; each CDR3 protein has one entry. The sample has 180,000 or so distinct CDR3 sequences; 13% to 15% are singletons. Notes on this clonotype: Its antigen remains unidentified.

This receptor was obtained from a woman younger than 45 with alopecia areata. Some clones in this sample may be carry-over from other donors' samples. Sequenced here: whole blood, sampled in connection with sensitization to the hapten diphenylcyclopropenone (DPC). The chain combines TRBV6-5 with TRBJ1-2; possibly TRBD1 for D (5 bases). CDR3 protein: CASSPAGRISDGYTF. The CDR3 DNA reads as TGTGCCAGCAGCCCGGCGGGGCGCATTTCCGATGGCTACACCTTC.